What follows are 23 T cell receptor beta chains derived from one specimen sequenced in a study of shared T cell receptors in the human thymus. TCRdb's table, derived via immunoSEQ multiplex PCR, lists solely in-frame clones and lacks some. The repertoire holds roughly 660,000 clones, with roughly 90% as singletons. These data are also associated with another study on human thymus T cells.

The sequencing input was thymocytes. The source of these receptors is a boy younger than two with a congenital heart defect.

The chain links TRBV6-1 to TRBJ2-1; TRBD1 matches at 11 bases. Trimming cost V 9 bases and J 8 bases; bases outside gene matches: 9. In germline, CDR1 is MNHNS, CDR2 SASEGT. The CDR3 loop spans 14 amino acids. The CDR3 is CASKGQGEFDEQFF. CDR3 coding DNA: TGTGCCAGTAAGGGACAGGGGGAATTCGATGAGCAGTTCTTC.

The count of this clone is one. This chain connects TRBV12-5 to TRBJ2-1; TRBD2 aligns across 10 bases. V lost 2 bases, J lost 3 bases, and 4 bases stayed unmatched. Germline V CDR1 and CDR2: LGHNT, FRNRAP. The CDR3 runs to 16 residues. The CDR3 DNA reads TGTGCTAGTGGTTTGTGGACTAGCGGAAGCTACAATGAGCAGTTCTTC. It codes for CASGLWTSGSYNEQFF.

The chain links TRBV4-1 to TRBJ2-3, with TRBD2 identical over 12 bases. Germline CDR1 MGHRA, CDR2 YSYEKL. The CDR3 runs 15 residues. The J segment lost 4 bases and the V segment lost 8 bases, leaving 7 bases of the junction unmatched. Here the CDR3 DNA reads TGCGCCAGCTCAAGACTAGCGGGAGTTCCAGATACGCAGTATTTT. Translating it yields CASSRLAGVPDTQYF.

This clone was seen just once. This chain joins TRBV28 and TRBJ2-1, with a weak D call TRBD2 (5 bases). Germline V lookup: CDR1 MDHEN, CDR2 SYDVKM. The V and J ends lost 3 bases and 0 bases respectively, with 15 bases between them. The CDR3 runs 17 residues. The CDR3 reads CASSFPPGSDSYNEQFF. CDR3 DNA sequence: TGTGCCAGCAGTTTCCCACCGGGGTCCGACTCCTACAATGAGCAGTTCTTC.

CDR3: CASSLLRESLLVSYNEQFF. The CDR3 nucleotides read TGTGCCAGCAGCCTATTACGGGAGAGCCTCCTCGTCTCCTACAATGAGCAGTTCTTC. The V gene is TRBV7-9, the J gene TRBJ2-1, with a tentative D call TRBD2 (6 bases). The CDR3 extends over 19 amino acids. Germline V gives CDR1 SEHNR, CDR2 FQNEAQ (reference sequence). The V end was cut by 5 bases, the J end by 0 bases, with 23 bases between. Supplemented by reference TRBV7-9 and TRBJ2-1, the full variable domain reads DTGVSQNPRHKITKRGQNVTFRCDPISEHNRLYWYRQTLGQGPEFLTYFQNEAQLEKSRLLSDRFSAERPKGSFSTLEIQRTEQGDSAMYLCASSLLRESLLVSYNEQFFGPGTRLTVL.

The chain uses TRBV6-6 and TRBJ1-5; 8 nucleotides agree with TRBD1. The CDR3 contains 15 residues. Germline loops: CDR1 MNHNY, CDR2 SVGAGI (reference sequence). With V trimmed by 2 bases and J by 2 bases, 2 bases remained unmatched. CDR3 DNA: TGTGCCAGCAGTTACCGGGACAGGTGCAATCAGCCCCAGCATTTT. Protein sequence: CASSYRDRCNQPQHF.

The CDR3 nucleotides are TGTGCCAGCAGCTTGGTTACTAGCGGGAGCGCGGCAGATACGCAGTATTTT. It codes for CASSLVTSGSAADTQYF. The chain links TRBV5-4 to TRBJ2-3; 11 nucleotides align to TRBD2. The CDR3 loop spans 17 amino acids. V was clipped by 0 bases and J by 4 bases; unmatched bases: 7. CDR1 SGHNT and CDR2 YYREEE come from the germline V gene (reference sequence).

CDR3 region: CASSQDYGPSGTDTQYF. The CDR3 nucleotides read TGCGCCAGCAGCCAAGATTATGGGCCCTCGGGGACAGATACGCAGTATTTT. The chain recombines TRBV4-1 with TRBJ2-3; weak D call: TRBD2 (5 bases). Trimming cost V 0 bases and J 3 bases, with 16 bases left between them. This CDR3 has 17 amino acids. In germline, CDR1 is MGHRA, CDR2 YSYEKL.

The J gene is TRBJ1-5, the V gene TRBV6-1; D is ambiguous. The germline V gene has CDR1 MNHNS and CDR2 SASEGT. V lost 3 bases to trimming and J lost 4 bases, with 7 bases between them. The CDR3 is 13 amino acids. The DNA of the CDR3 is TGTGCCAGCAGTGACTCGGGGAATCAGCCCCAGCATTTT. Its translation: CASSDSGNQPQHF.

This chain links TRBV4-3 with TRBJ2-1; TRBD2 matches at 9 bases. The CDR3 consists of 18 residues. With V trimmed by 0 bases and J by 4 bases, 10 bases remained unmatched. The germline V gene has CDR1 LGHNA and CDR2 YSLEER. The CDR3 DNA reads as TGCGCCAGCAGCCAAGACGGGCCCGGGACTAGCAGTTACAATGAGCAGTTCTTC. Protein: CASSQDGPGTSSYNEQFF.

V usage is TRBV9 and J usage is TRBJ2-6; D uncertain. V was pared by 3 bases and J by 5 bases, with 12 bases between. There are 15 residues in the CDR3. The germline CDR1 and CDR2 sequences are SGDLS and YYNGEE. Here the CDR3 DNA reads TGTGCCAGCAGCGCCACCCGCGTGCGGGCCAACGTCCTGACTTTC. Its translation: CASSATRVRANVLTF. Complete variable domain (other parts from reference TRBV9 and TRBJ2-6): DSGVTQTPKHLITATGQRVTLRCSPRSGDLSVYWYQQSLDQGLQFLIQYYNGEERAKGNILERFSAQQFPDLHSELNLSSLELGDSALYFCASSATRVRANVLTFGAGSRLTVL.

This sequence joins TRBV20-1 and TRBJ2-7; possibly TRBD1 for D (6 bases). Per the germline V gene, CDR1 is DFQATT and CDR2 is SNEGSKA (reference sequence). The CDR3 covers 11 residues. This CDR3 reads CGGPLGYEQYF. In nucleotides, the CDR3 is TGCGGGGGCCCCCTTGGCTACGAGCAGTACTTC.

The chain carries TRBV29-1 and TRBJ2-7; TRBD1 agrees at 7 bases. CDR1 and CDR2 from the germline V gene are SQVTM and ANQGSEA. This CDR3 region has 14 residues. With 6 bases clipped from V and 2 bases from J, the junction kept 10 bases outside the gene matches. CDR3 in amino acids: CSVAGQETTYEQYF. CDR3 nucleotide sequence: TGCAGCGTGGCCGGACAGGAGACTACCTACGAGCAGTACTTC.

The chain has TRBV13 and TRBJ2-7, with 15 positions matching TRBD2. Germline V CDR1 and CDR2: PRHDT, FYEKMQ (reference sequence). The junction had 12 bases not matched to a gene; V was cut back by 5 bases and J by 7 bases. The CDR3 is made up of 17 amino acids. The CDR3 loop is CASSPGTSGRLAREQYF. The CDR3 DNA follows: TGTGCCAGCAGCCCGGGGACTAGCGGGAGGCTCGCTAGAGAGCAGTACTTC.

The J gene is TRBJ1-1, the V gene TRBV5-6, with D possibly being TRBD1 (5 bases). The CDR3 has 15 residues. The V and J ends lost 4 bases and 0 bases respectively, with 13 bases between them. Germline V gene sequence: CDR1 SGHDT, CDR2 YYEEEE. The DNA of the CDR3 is TGTGCCAGCAGCCAGGGCATCAGGCTGAACACTGAAGCTTTCTTT. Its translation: CASSQGIRLNTEAFF.

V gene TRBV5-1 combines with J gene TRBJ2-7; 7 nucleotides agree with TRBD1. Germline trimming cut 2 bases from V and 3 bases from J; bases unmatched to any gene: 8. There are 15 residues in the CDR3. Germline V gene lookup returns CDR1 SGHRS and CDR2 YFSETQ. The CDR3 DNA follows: TGCGCCAGCAGCTTTGATTGGACAGGCCTCTACGAGCAGTACTTC. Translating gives CASSFDWTGLYEQYF.

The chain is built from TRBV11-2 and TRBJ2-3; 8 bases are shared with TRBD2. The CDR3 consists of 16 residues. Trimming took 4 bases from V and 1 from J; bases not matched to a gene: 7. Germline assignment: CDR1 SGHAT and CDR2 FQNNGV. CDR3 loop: CASSWGKAGGTDTQYF. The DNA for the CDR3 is TGTGCCAGCAGCTGGGGAAAAGCGGGGGGCACAGATACGCAGTATTTT. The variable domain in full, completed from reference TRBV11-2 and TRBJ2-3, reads EAGVAQSPRYKIIEKRQSVAFWCNPISGHATLYWYQQILGQGPKLLIQFQNNGVVDDSQLPKDRFSAERLKGVDSTLKIQPAKLEDSAVYLCASSWGKAGGTDTQYFGPGTRLTVL.

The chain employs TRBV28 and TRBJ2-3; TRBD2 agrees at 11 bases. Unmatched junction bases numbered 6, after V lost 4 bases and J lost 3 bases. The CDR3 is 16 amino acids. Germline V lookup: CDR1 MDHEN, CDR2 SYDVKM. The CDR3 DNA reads TGTGCCAGCAGTTACCTTAGCGGGGGGGGTACAGATACGCAGTATTTT. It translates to CASSYLSGGGTDTQYF.

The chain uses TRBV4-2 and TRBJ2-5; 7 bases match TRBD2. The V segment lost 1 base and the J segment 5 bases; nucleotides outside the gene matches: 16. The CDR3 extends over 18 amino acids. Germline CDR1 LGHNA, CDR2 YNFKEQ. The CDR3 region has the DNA TGTGCCAGCAGCCAAGGAACCTCCCCCCGCGACGGGGGGGAGACCCAGTACTTC. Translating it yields CASSQGTSPRDGGETQYF.

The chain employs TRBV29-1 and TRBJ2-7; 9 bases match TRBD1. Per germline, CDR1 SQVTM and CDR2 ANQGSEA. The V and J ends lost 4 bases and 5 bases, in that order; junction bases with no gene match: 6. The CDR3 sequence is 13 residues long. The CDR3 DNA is TGCAGCGTTGCTGGACAGGGGCGCAACGAGCAGTACTTC. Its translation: CSVAGQGRNEQYF.

The CDR3 here is CASSSGQGNEKLFF. CDR3 DNA: TGTGCCAGCAGTTCCGGACAGGGTAATGAAAAACTGTTTTTT. The genes are TRBV28 and TRBJ1-4; the match to TRBD1 covers 8 bases. CDR1 is MDHEN, CDR2 SYDVKM, per germline. There are 14 residues in the CDR3. V was pared by 4 bases and J by 4 bases, with 2 bases of the junction left unmatched.

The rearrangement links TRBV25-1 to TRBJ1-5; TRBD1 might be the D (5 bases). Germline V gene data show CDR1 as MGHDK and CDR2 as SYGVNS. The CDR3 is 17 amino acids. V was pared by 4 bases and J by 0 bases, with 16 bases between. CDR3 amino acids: CASSGSGEQASNQPQHF. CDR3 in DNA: TGTGCCAGCAGTGGGTCCGGTGAACAGGCTAGCAATCAGCCCCAGCATTTT.

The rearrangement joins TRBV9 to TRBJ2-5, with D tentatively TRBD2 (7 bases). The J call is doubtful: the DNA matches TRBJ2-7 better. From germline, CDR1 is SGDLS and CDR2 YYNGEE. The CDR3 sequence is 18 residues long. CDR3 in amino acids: CASSPKGGASRYTYEQYF. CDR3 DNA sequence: TGTGCCAGCAGCCCGAAGGGGGGGGCGTCCCGCTACACATACGAGCAGTACTTC.